The count of the clone carrying this T cell receptor (beta chain) is one. The antigen is unknown. This entry comes from a study of a mutant IDH1 vaccine in newly diagnosed glioma. Findings and caveats of the study: Across multiple MHC alleles, 80% to 95% of patients had vaccine-induced responses.

Time point meaning: baseline, week 1 (first vaccination visit). Treatment reported: pre-vaccination baseline after standard-of-care therapy. Repertoires were generated with immunoSEQ multiplex PCR, while TCRdb's copy carries only in-frame clones and drops some. The sample shows 90,000 to 100,000 clones, about 90% of them seen only once. This material consisted of PBMCs, taken from a glioma patient treated with radiotherapy, temozolomide or both. This receptor was obtained from a woman aged 50 to 65 with glioma.

The CDR3: CASSLTPWGQETQYF. The CDR3 nucleotides read TGCGCCAGCAGCCTTACACCATGGGGTCAAGAGACCCAGTACTTC. V usage is TRBV4-1 and J usage is TRBJ2-5; D is uncertain. V gave up 4 bases and J gave up 2 bases, with 14 bases separating them. The CDR3 has 15 amino acids. Looked up from germline, CDR1 is MGHRA and CDR2 is YSYEKL.